These 14 T cell receptor beta chains were all obtained from the same sample, sequenced in a study of T cell responses to AZD1222 COVID-19 vaccine. TCRdb's copy holds only in-frame clones and misses some; the assay was immunoSEQ multiplex PCR. The data contain about 180,000 clones, around 90% of them singletons. The specimen comprised peripheral blood, sampled 28 days after the second AZD1222 dose. The source is an adult who received the AZD1222 COVID-19 vaccine.

The rearrangement links TRBV30 to TRBJ2-3, with 9 bases matching TRBD2. This CDR3 contains 13 residues. Trimming at V came to 6 bases and at J to 3 bases, leaving 4 bases not matched to a gene. Germline CDR1 GTSNPN, CDR2 SVGIG (reference sequence). CDR3 bases: TGTGCCTGTACGACTAGCGGAACAGATACGCAGTATTTT. Its translation: CACTTSGTDTQYF.

The J gene is TRBJ1-2, the V gene TRBV28; D remains unclear. The CDR3 loop spans 12 amino acids. Trimming removed 3 bases at V and 4 bases at J, with 6 bases between. Germline CDR1 is MDHEN and CDR2 is SYDVKM. CDR3 sequence reads: CASSFRVYGYTF. The CDR3 bases are TGTGCCAGCAGTTTTAGAGTCTATGGCTACACCTTC.

The V gene is TRBV18, the J gene TRBJ1-1; D is unresolved. V lost 0 bases, J lost 6 bases, and 11 bases lay in between. The CDR3 length is 14 residues. Per germline, CDR1 KGHSH and CDR2 LQKENI. The CDR3 coding sequence is TGTGCCAGCTCACCACCCCCGGGGATCTCTGAAGCTTTCTTT. Protein sequence: CASSPPPGISEAFF.

The chain employs TRBV7-2 and TRBJ2-3, with 11 bases fitting TRBD1. CDR3 length equals 15 residues. The J segment lost 6 bases and the V segment lost 6 bases, leaving 8 bases of the junction unmatched. Germline-derived CDR1 and CDR2 are SGHTA and FQGNSA. As DNA, the CDR3 is TGTGCCAGCAGGGAAGGACAGGGGGCGGGGGATACGCAGTATTTT. Amino acid sequence: CASREGQGAGDTQYF.

Comments on this clone: The same CDR3 arises from other DNA sequences in this sample as well. The chain couples TRBV15 to TRBJ1-2, with 7 positions matching TRBD1. From germline, CDR1 is LNHNV and CDR2 YYDKDF (reference sequence). Trimming at V came to 0 bases and at J to 3 bases, leaving 1 base not matched to a gene. CDR3 length equals 14 residues. CDR3 region: CATSRDGTDYGYTF. CDR3 sequence (DNA): TGTGCCACCAGCAGAGATGGGACAGACTATGGCTACACCTTC.

V gene TRBV5-4 combines with J gene TRBJ2-1, with D perhaps TRBD2 (6 bases). V was cut by 3 bases and J by 8 bases, with 15 bases left in between. The germline CDR1 and CDR2 sequences are SGHNT and YYREEE (reference sequence). The CDR3 length is 14 residues. The CDR3 nucleotides are TGTGCCAGCAGCTACGTGGGGGGTCGGGATGAGCAGTTCTTC. This gives the protein CASSYVGGRDEQFF.

Only a few counts were recorded for this clone. The chain is built from TRBV7-9 and TRBJ1-5, with D uncertain. This CDR3 contains 12 residues. Trimming removed 1 base from V and 9 bases from J, with 7 bases in between. Looked up from germline, CDR1 is SEHNR and CDR2 is FQNEAQ (reference sequence). The CDR3: CASSLVLGPQHF. The CDR3 DNA sequence: TGTGCCAGCAGCTTAGTTTTAGGGCCCCAGCATTTT.

The V call is TRBV19, the J call TRBJ2-7, with 9 bases fitting TRBD2. CDR1 and CDR2 (germline): LNHDA, SQIVND (reference sequence). The CDR3 has 15 amino acids. The V and J ends lost 5 bases and 5 bases, in that order; junction bases with no gene match: 10. CDR3 protein: CASSPGTSRGNEQYF. The DNA for the CDR3 is TGTGCCAGTAGTCCTGGGACTAGCCGAGGGAACGAGCAGTACTTC.

The chain uses TRBV11-1 and TRBJ2-3; D is ambiguous. Germline CDR1 is SGHAT and CDR2 is FQDESV (reference sequence). This CDR3 has 15 residues. Between the trimmed V and J ends, which lost 1 base and 7 bases, there was a span of 15 bases. DNA for the CDR3: TGTGCCAGCAGCTTAGTTAGTACGGATCCCTATACGCAGTATTTT. Its protein product is CASSLVSTDPYTQYF.

The CDR3 sequence is CASSLSGDQETQYF. CDR3 sequence (DNA): TGTGCCAGCAGCTTGAGCGGAGATCAAGAGACCCAGTACTTC. The chain combines TRBV7-2 with TRBJ2-5; tentatively, D is TRBD2 (5 bases). Germline CDR1 SGHTA, CDR2 FQGNSA. Trimming left V 3 bases short and J 2 bases short, with 10 bases between. The CDR3 length is 14 residues.

V is TRBV19 and J is TRBJ1-2; 8 bases line up with TRBD1. The CDR3 length is 15 residues. In germline, CDR1 is LNHDA, CDR2 SQIVND (reference sequence). The J segment lost 2 bases and the V segment lost 2 bases, leaving 4 bases of the junction unmatched. This chain's CDR3 is CASSIRQGANYGYTF. CDR3 DNA sequence: TGTGCCAGTAGTATAAGGCAGGGGGCGAACTATGGCTACACCTTC.

The gene calls are TRBV28 and TRBJ2-7, with 8 positions matching TRBD1. This CDR3 comprises 12 residues. The J segment lost 6 bases and the V segment lost 3 bases, leaving 1 base of the junction unmatched. From germline, CDR1 is MDHEN and CDR2 SYDVKM. The CDR3, as DNA: TGTGCCAGCAGTTTGACAGGGGTCGAGCAGTACTTC. Translation gives CASSLTGVEQYF.

V gene TRBV28 combines with J gene TRBJ1-1; D gene unclear. Germline V gene lookup returns CDR1 MDHEN and CDR2 SYDVKM. CDR3 length: 14 amino acids. Trimming shortened V by 8 bases and J by 0 bases, and 13 bases separated the two germline ends. This CDR3 reads CASGQPGMNTEAFF. CDR3 DNA sequence: TGTGCCAGCGGTCAACCTGGCATGAACACTGAAGCTTTCTTT.

This chain joins TRBV7-3 and TRBJ1-1; tentative D call: TRBD1 (6 bases). CDR1 SGHTA and CDR2 FQGTGA come from the germline V gene. Between the trimmed V and J ends, which lost 2 bases and 4 bases, there was a span of 14 bases. CDR3 length equals 15 residues. CDR3 in amino acids: CASSLQGSQRTEAFF. CDR3 nucleotides: TGTGCCAGCAGCTTACAGGGGTCTCAGCGCACTGAAGCTTTCTTT.